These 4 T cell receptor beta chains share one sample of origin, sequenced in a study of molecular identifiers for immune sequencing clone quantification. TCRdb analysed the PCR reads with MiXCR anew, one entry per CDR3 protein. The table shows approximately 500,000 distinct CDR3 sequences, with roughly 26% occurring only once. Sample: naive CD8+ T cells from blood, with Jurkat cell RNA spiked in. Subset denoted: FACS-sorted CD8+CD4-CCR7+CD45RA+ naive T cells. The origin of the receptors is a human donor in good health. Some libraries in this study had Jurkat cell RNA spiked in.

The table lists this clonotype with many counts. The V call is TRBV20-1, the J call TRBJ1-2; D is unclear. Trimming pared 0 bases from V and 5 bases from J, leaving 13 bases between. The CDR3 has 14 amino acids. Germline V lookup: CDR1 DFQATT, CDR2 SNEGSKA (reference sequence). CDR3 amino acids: CSARDLSKPYGYTF. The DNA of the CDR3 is TGCAGTGCTAGAGATCTTTCCAAGCCGTATGGCTACACCTTC.

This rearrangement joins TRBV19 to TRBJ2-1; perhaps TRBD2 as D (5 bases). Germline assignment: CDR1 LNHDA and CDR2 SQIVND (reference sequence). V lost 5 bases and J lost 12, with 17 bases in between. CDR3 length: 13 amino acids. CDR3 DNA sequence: TGTGCCAGTAGTCCACACCCGTCCGGAGGGCAGTTCTTC. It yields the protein CASSPHPSGGQFF.

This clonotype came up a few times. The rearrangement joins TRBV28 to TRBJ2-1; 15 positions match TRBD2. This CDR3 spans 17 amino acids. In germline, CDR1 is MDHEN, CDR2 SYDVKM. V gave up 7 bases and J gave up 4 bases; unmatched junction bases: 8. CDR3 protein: CASTPTGTSGGYNEQFF. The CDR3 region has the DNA TGTGCCAGCACTCCTACCGGGACTAGCGGGGGGTACAATGAGCAGTTCTTC.

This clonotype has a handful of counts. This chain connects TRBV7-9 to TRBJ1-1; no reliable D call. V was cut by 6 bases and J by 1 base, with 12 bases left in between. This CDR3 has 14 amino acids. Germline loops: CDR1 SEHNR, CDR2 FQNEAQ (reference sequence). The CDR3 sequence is CASSFPWGNTEAFF. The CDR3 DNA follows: TGTGCCAGCAGTTTTCCCTGGGGGAACACTGAAGCTTTCTTT.